These 8 T cell receptor beta chains were all obtained from the same sample, sequenced in a study of T-cell memory formation after mild COVID-19. One entry per CDR3 protein, called by TCRdb with MiXCR from the 5' RACE reads. The repertoire has 550,000 to 600,000 distinct CDR3 sequences, about 22% of them found once; the top ten carry about 8.2%. The sample was PBMCs or a T cell subset sorted from them (not recorded which). The receptors stem from an adult woman who had mild COVID-19 (a few samples of this study predate the infection). Cell type and time point are not known.

This clonotype was seen a few times. The genes are TRBV7-2 and TRBJ1-5; TRBD1 might be the D (6 bases). V shed 5 bases and J shed 7 bases, with 18 bases lying between them. Per germline, CDR1 SGHTA and CDR2 FQGNSA. The CDR3 loop spans 15 amino acids. Written as DNA, the CDR3 is TGTGCCAGCAGCGTAGGACAGAGGTTAGGACAGCCCCAGCATTTT. It specifies CASSVGQRLGQPQHF.

This clonotype was seen only a few times. This rearrangement joins TRBV12-3 or TRBV12-4 to TRBJ2-1, with 8 bases fitting TRBD1. This CDR3 spans 14 amino acids. Trimming removed 6 bases from V and 9 bases from J; junction bases left unmatched: 10. DNA of the CDR3: TGTGCCAGCAGCTACGGACAGGGAAGTGGTGAGCAGTTCTTC. It encodes CASSYGQGSGEQFF.

In its sample, this clonotype was seen a few times. The chain combines TRBV2 with TRBJ1-5, with D perhaps TRBD1 (6 bases). The CDR3 has 14 amino acids. V was trimmed by 5 bases and J by 1 base, leaving 9 bases between them. Germline V lookup: CDR1 SNHLY, CDR2 FYNNEI. CDR3 region: CASSRDNSNQPQHF. DNA of the CDR3: TGTGCCAGCAGTCGGGACAACAGCAATCAGCCCCAGCATTTT.

The chain recombines TRBV20-1 with TRBJ2-2, with D unresolved. Trimming left V 5 bases short and J 4 bases short, with 14 bases between. The CDR3 length is 14 residues. Germline CDR1 reads DFQATT; CDR2 reads SNEGSKA (reference sequence). CDR3 in DNA: TGCAGTGCTTCTAGTAGCCCCGTCACCGGGGAGCTGTTTTTT. Protein product: CSASSSPVTGELFF.

This clonotype was counted a few times. The genes are TRBV12-3 or TRBV12-4 and TRBJ1-3; 8 positions match TRBD1. This CDR3 is 16 amino acids long. The V segment lost 6 bases and the J segment 4 bases; nucleotides outside the gene matches: 11. The CDR3 DNA reads as TGTGCCAGCAGAAGAGACAGGGGCACTGTAGGAAACACCATATATTTT. Protein product: CASRRDRGTVGNTIYF.

The chain has TRBV6-2 or TRBV6-3 and TRBJ1-4, with no clear D. Germline V gene data show CDR1 as MNHEY and CDR2 as SVGEGT. Trimming cost V 5 bases and J 7 bases, with 20 bases left between them. This CDR3 region has 16 residues. Here the CDR3 DNA reads TGTGCCAGCAGTCCTCCGGTCCCGCCGTATGGTGAAAAACTGTTTTTT. It codes for CASSPPVPPYGEKLFF.

The chain couples TRBV20-1 to TRBJ2-5, with D perhaps being TRBD1 or TRBD2 (6 bases each). V was pared by 0 bases and J by 4 bases, with 24 bases between. This CDR3 comprises 18 residues. Germline lookup yields CDR1 DFQATT and CDR2 SNEGSKA (reference sequence). CDR3 bases: TGCAGTGCTAGAGATATGGAAGGGGGGATTCTTTGGTCAGAGACCCAGTACTTC. Translated: CSARDMEGGILWSETQYF.

This clonotype has just a few counts. V usage is TRBV29-1 and J usage is TRBJ2-7; D is unclear. Germline V gives CDR1 SQVTM, CDR2 ANQGSEA. Trimming cost V 4 bases and J 3 bases, with 7 bases left between them. The CDR3 spans 11 residues. In nucleotides, the CDR3 is TGCAGCGTTGTTTCAGGCTACGAGCAGTACTTC. It specifies CSVVSGYEQYF.